A single sample is the source of the 5 T cell receptor beta chains below, sequenced in a study of read filtering for tumor transcriptome and immune sequencing. This library used roughly 0.4 ug RNA and molecular barcoded adaptors spanning alpha/delta and beta/gamma chains. TCRdb used MiXCR to reprocess the reads, holding one entry per CDR3 protein. The sample records some 22,000 distinct CDR3 sequences, around 15% being singletons. The sample comprised a population of CD138-negative cells sorted from bone marrow. The receptors come from a donor at least 40 years old with multiple myeloma.

On this clonotype: A read error is the likely source, as a far larger clone sits one nucleotide away. The V and J genes are TRBV15 and TRBJ2-1, with 8 bases aligning to TRBD1. The germline V gene encodes CDR1 LNHNV and CDR2 YYDKDF (reference sequence). V shed 2 bases, J shed 10 bases, and the junction held 7 bases outside the gene matches. CDR3 size: 14 residues. CDR3 sequence (DNA): TGTGCCACCAGCAGAACCGGGACAGGTTACGAGCAGTTCTTC. It translates to CATSRTGTGYEQFF. The entire variable domain, with the rest obtained from reference TRBV15 and TRBJ2-1, is as follows: DAMVIQNPRYQVTQFGKPVTLSCSQTLNHNVMYWYQQKSSQAPKLLFHYYDKDFNNEADTPDNFQSRRPNTSFCFLDIRSPGLGDTAMYLCATSRTGTGYEQFFGPGTRLTVL.

This clonotype was detected many times. V is TRBV9 and J is TRBJ2-7; D not resolved. Trimming pared 4 bases from V and 0 bases from J, leaving 17 bases between. The CDR3 has 16 residues. The germline V gene has CDR1 SGDLS and CDR2 YYNGEE. CDR3 in amino acids: CASSPTPVGDSYEQYF. The DNA for the CDR3 is TGTGCCAGCAGCCCGACGCCCGTGGGTGACTCCTACGAGCAGTACTTC.

Turning to this clonotype: Sequence at one end of the junction differs from germline and may be a read error. This chain joins TRBV28 and TRBJ1-5; D is ambiguous. The CDR3 is 13 amino acids. The germline CDR1 and CDR2 sequences are MDHEN and SYDVKM. CDR3 in DNA: TGTGCCAGCAGCATTCTTGGGAATCAGCCCCGGCATTTT. Translation gives CASSILGNQPRHF. Variable domain in full (rest from reference TRBV28 and TRBJ1-5): DVKVTQSSRYLVKRTGEKVFLECVQDMDHENMFWYRQDPGLGLRLIYFSYDVKMKEKGDIPEGYSVSREKKERFSLILESASTNQTSMYLCASSILGNQPRHFGDGTRLSIL.

This clonotype appeared many times. J is TRBJ2-7 and V is TRBV20-1; a possible D gene is TRBD2 (5 bases). This CDR3 has 15 amino acids. Germline CDR1 reads DFQATT; CDR2 reads SNEGSKA (reference sequence). V lost 6 bases and J 4 bases, leaving 22 bases between the germline ends. In nucleotides, the CDR3 is TGCAGTGCAAGTAGCCCCGACGGGGTCGGGTACGAGCAGTACTTC. This encodes CSASSPDGVGYEQYF.

This clonotype was picked up many times. J is TRBJ2-3 and V is TRBV28; D call uncertain. Germline CDR1 MDHEN, CDR2 SYDVKM. V dropped 2 bases and J dropped 5 bases, with 14 bases sitting between them. CDR3 length: 15 residues. The CDR3, as DNA: TGTGCCAGCAGTTTAAGGGTACGGATCGGAGATACGCAGTATTTT. This codes for CASSLRVRIGDTQYF.